Sequencing of this TCR beta chain was carried out in a study of blood T cell repertoires in COVID-19. Data came from immunoSEQ multiplex PCR; TCRdb stores just in-frame clones and leaves some out. The sample has nearly 110,000 clones; around 92% are singletons. The ends lost 1 base at V and 9 bases at J; junction bases unmatched: 5. Germline V gene sequence: CDR1 SGHAT, CDR2 FQNNGV. The CDR3 sequence is 14 residues long. Sequences were obtained from peripheral blood. The receptor's source is a man between 40 and 49 years old with active or convalescent COVID-19. The V call is TRBV11-2, the J call TRBJ2-1, with TRBD2 matching 8 bases. The CDR3 protein is CASSLGNSGIEQFF. The CDR3 DNA sequence: TGTGCCAGCAGCTTAGGAAATAGCGGGATTGAGCAGTTCTTC.